The 14 T cell receptor beta chains below all came from one sample that was sequenced in a study of regulatory T cells in long-lasting Graves disease. Arm-PCR of CDR3 regions and iRepertoire HTBI primers were used to build TCR beta libraries. TCRdb fed the multiplex PCR reads into MiXCR, producing one record per CDR3 protein. The sample comprises more than 450,000 distinct CDR3 sequences, 15% to 20% of which are singletons, and 12% rests with the top ten. Time point noted: newly diagnosed GD, antithyroid drugs for less than 3 months. PBMC RNA was the source of the TCR library. These same records also appear under a second study, on T cells in Graves' hyperthyroidism and ophthalmopathy.

The source material was peripheral blood mononuclear cells (PBMCs), sampled at new diagnosis, from a patient treated with antithyroid drugs. These receptor sequences come from a man aged 40-49 years with Graves disease.

This clonotype came up many times. This chain links TRBV20-1 with TRBJ2-1; 9 bases are a match to TRBD2. Per germline, CDR1 DFQATT and CDR2 SNEGSKA (reference sequence). J lost 8 bases, V lost 3 bases, and 8 bases had no gene match. This CDR3 contains 14 residues. The CDR3 DNA reads TGCAGTGCTAGGAAACTAGCGGGTAGCTATGAGCAGTTCTTC. The encoded protein is CSARKLAGSYEQFF.

The gene calls are TRBV5-1 and TRBJ2-1; 10 bases fit TRBD2. Germline V gene sequence: CDR1 SGHRS, CDR2 YFSETQ. With 1 base clipped from V and 8 bases from J, the junction kept 3 bases outside the gene matches. The CDR3 contains 14 residues. The CDR3 DNA reads as TGCGCCAGCAGCTTGACTAGCGGGAACTATGAGCAGTTCTTC. It yields the protein CASSLTSGNYEQFF. Looking up the rest from reference TRBV5-1 and TRBJ2-1 gives the full variable domain: KAGVTQTPRYLIKTRGQQVTLSCSPISGHRSVSWYQQTPGQGLQFLFEYFSETQRNKGNFPGRFSGRQFSNSRSEMNVSTLELGDSALYLCASSLTSGNYEQFFGPGTRLTVL.

This clonotype occurred many times. The V gene is TRBV10-3, the J gene TRBJ2-7; no clear D. The germline CDR1 and CDR2 sequences are ENHRY and SYGVKD. The CDR3 is 14 amino acids. The V end was cut by 4 bases, the J end by 2 bases, with 12 bases between. CDR3 in DNA: TGTGCCATCAGTGTCGGCGGCTACACCTACGAGCAGTACTTC. Protein sequence: CAISVGGYTYEQYF.

This clonotype was recorded at least ten times. The J gene is TRBJ2-7, the V gene TRBV2, with D possibly matching TRBD2 (5 bases). Trimming stripped 1 base from V and 5 bases from J, with 12 bases between. CDR3 length: 14 residues. The germline V gene has CDR1 SNHLY and CDR2 FYNNEI. The CDR3 loop is CASSEVVASHEQYF. DNA for the CDR3: TGTGCCAGCAGTGAAGTAGTAGCGAGCCACGAGCAGTACTTC.

This clonotype turned up a few times. The chain carries TRBV10-3 and TRBJ2-2, with D possibly TRBD2 on 6 matching bases. Trimming took 7 bases from V and 4 from J, leaving 10 bases between them. The CDR3 has 13 amino acids. Germline-derived CDR1 and CDR2 are ENHRY and SYGVKD. CDR3 DNA sequence: TGTGCCATCACCGGACTACCCACCGGGGAGCTGTTTTTT. Amino acids: CAITGLPTGELFF.

This clonotype was counted at least ten times. This chain joins TRBV11-2 and TRBJ1-1; tentatively, D is TRBD1 (5 bases). Germline V gene data show CDR1 as SGHAT and CDR2 as FQNNGV. With 4 bases removed from V and 7 bases from J, the gap between germline ends came to 10 bases. There are 12 residues in the CDR3. Here the CDR3 DNA reads TGTGCCAGCAGCTCACAGGTCCTTGAAGCTTTCTTT. Translation: CASSSQVLEAFF.

Notes on this clonotype: A read error likely explains this, since a far larger clone differs by one base. The V gene is TRBV11-2, the J gene TRBJ2-1; the match to TRBD1 covers 9 bases. Losses at the gene ends were 3 bases for V and 7 bases for J; bases not matched to a gene: 4. Germline CDR1 is SGHAT and CDR2 is FQNNGV. The CDR3 sequence is 14 residues long. CDR3 sequence: CASSFKQGANEQFF. The CDR3, as DNA: TGTGCCAGCAGCTTCAAACAGGGGGCGAATGAGCAGTTCTTC.

In its sample, this clonotype was seen many times. The chain is built from TRBV3-1 and TRBJ1-4; perhaps TRBD1 as D (5 bases). There are 15 residues in the CDR3. Germline CDR1 and CDR2: LGHDT and YNNKEL (reference sequence). Trimming stripped 5 bases from V and 13 bases from J, with 23 bases between. The CDR3 reads CASSWAWTNYDGLFF. Written as DNA, the CDR3 is TGTGCCAGCAGCTGGGCATGGACAAATTACGACGGACTGTTTTTT. Complete variable domain (other parts from reference TRBV3-1 and TRBJ1-4): DTAVSQTPKYLVTQMGNDKSIKCEQNLGHDTMYWYKQDSKKFLKIMFSYNNKELIINETVPNRFSPKSPDKAHLNLHINSLELGDSAVYFCASSWAWTNYDGLFFGSGTQLSVL.

There are many counts of this clonotype. This rearrangement joins TRBV30 to TRBJ2-7, with a weak D call TRBD2 (5 bases). V lost 5 bases and J lost 2, with 16 bases in between. The V gene's germline CDR1 is GTSNPN and CDR2 SVGIG (reference sequence). The CDR3 runs to 14 residues. DNA for the CDR3: TGTGCCTGGGGCGGGTCGGTTACACCCTACGAGCAGTACTTC. It yields the protein CAWGGSVTPYEQYF.

This clonotype was observed a handful of times. The rearrangement uses TRBV24-1 and TRBJ2-1; possibly TRBD1 or TRBD2 for D (5 bases each). Trimming shortened V by 1 base and J by 8 bases, and 14 bases separated the two germline ends. There are 15 residues in the CDR3. The germline V gene encodes CDR1 KGHDR and CDR2 SFDVKD. The chain's CDR3 is CATSDLGVGGDEQFF. The DNA for the CDR3 is TGTGCCACCAGTGATTTAGGGGTTGGGGGAGATGAGCAGTTCTTC.

With respect to this clonotype: One junction end does not reproduce the germline sequence, and a read error may be involved. The chain combines TRBV9 with TRBJ2-3; TRBD2 matches 7 bases. CDR3 size: 15 residues. Germline V gives CDR1 SGDLS, CDR2 YYNGEE. The CDR3 spells CASTKGLGAGDTHYF. DNA for the CDR3: TGTGCCAGCACCAAAGGACTAGGGGCGGGAGATACGCATTATTTT.

This clonotype was seen ten or more times. This sequence joins TRBV13 and TRBJ2-3, with 7 bases lining up with TRBD2. The germline V gene encodes CDR1 PRHDT and CDR2 FYEKMQ (reference sequence). With V trimmed by 1 base and J by 1 base, 8 bases remained unmatched. This CDR3 region has 17 residues. The CDR3 nucleotides read TGTGCCAGCAGCTTAGCCCCAGCGGGGAGGGGCACAGATACGCAGTATTTT. Amino acid sequence: CASSLAPAGRGTDTQYF. The variable domain in full, completed from reference TRBV13 and TRBJ2-3, reads AAGVIQSPRHLIKEKRETATLKCYPIPRHDTVYWYQQGPGQDPQFLISFYEKMQSDKGSIPDRFSAQQFSDYHSELNMSSLELGDSALYFCASSLAPAGRGTDTQYFGPGTRLTVL.

With regard to this clonotype: A read error is possible here, since a much larger clone lies one base away. This rearrangement joins TRBV28 to TRBJ2-5, with TRBD2 matching 8 bases. The end of the DNA is better explained by TRBJ2-1, so the J call may be wrong. This CDR3 region has 14 residues. CDR1 is MDHEN, CDR2 SYDVKM, per germline. CDR3 amino acids: CASSSGGRSGEQFF. The CDR3 region has the DNA TGTGCCAGCAGTAGCGGGGGCCGTTCGGGTGAGCAGTTCTTC.

This clonotype was detected a few times. The chain is built from TRBV4-1 and TRBJ2-1; D uncertain. Germline assignment: CDR1 MGHRA and CDR2 YSYEKL. CDR3 size: 12 residues. Trimming took 2 bases from V and 8 from J, leaving 7 bases between them. CDR3 in amino acids: CASSQTGYEQFF. The CDR3 nucleotides are TGCGCCAGCAGCCAAACTGGGTATGAGCAGTTCTTC.